Listed below are T cell receptor beta chains from one sample, sequenced in a study of metastatic and nonmetastatic thyroid tumors. TCRdb re-called the PCR reads via MiXCR. This table has roughly 28,000 clones, approximately 17% appearing once. The sequenced material came from blood. The receptors were sampled from a female donor with papillary thyroid cancer or a benign thyroid nodule (not recorded which). Some clones in this sample may be carry-over from other donors' samples. CDR3s include the opening cysteine and the closing phenylalanine or tryptophan. Each record gives: V gene, D gene, clone size, CDR3 length, J gene, CDR3 protein, CDR3 DNA. The D gene is left open where the match is weak. Clone size is stated in some rows and not others, as once, few, many or a class when expanded.

>TRBV30|TRBD1|many|17|TRBJ1-6
CAWSLPHRGIYNSPLHF
TGTGCCTGGAGCCTCCCCCACAGGGGGATTTATAATTCACCCCTCCACTTT
>TRBV6-1|NA|many|12|TRBJ2-5
CASTGVGETQYF
TGTGCCAGCACGGGGGTCGGAGAGACCCAGTACTTC
>TRBV6-1|NA|NA|14|TRBJ2-7
CATSELGGPYEQYF
TGTGCCACCAGTGAATTGGGGGGGCCCTACGAGCAGTACTTC
>TRBV5-4|NA|many|13|TRBJ1-2
CASSVLEVYGYTF
TGTGCCAGCAGCGTGCTCGAGGTTTATGGCTACACCTTC
>TRBV6-6|NA|many|19|TRBJ2-1
CASSLLNRVLTRSANEQFF
TGTGCCAGCAGTCTTCTGAACAGGGTACTGACTCGAAGCGCCAATGAGCAGTTCTTC
>TRBV9|TRBD1|many|15|TRBJ1-1
CASSPRDRMNTEAFF
TGTGCCAGCAGCCCCCGGGACAGGATGAACACTGAAGCTTTCTTT
>TRBV6-1|TRBD1|NA|14|TRBJ1-2
CASSALGTGNGYTF
TGTGCCAGCAGCGCACTGGGGACAGGCAACGGCTACACCTTC
>TRBV20-1|NA|many|15|TRBJ2-5
CSAGRTARLWETQYF
TGCAGTGCGGGCAGGACAGCCCGGCTTTGGGAGACCCAGTACTTC
>TRBV6-2/TRBV6-3|NA|NA|17|TRBJ1-5
CASSYIRTVPGDQPQHF
TGTGCCAGCAGCTACATTCGGACGGTCCCTGGAGATCAGCCCCAGCATTTT
>TRBV11-3|NA|NA|13|TRBJ1-2
CASSLGVSKAYTF
TGTGCCAGCAGCTTAGGGGTCTCAAAGGCATACACCTTC
>TRBV13|TRBD1|many|14|TRBJ1-2
CASSLGQANYGYTF
TGTGCCAGCAGCCTAGGACAGGCTAACTATGGCTACACCTTC
>TRBV7-7|TRBD2|NA|15|TRBJ2-2
CASRESGSATGELFF
TGTGCCAGTAGGGAAAGCGGGAGTGCCACCGGGGAGCTGTTTTTT
>TRBV7-3|NA|many|13|TRBJ2-2
CASSSSDIGELFF
TGTGCCAGCAGCTCCTCCGATATCGGGGAGCTGTTTTTT
>TRBV6-1|NA|few|14|TRBJ1-2
CASRPSIGNYGYTF
TGTGCCAGCAGACCCTCGATTGGGAACTATGGATACACCTTC
>TRBV10-3|NA|many|14|TRBJ2-3
CAISASRGTDTQYF
TGTGCCATCAGTGCTAGTAGAGGCACAGATACGCAGTATTTT
>TRBV3-1|TRBD2|many|16|TRBJ2-3
CASSQVAGGLGDTQYF
TGTGCCAGCAGCCAGGTAGCGGGAGGGCTTGGAGATACGCAGTATTTT
>TRBV15|NA|many|15|TRBJ2-5
CATSSPAGQGETQYF
TGTGCCACCAGCAGCCCTGCAGGCCAGGGGGAGACCCAGTACTTC
>TRBV20-1|TRBD1|many|18|TRBJ2-1
CSAATTGGASLAHNEQFF
TGCAGTGCTGCAACGACAGGGGGCGCTTCGTTGGCCCACAATGAGCAGTTCTTC
>TRBV19|TRBD1|many|13|TRBJ1-1
CASSMTGASEAFF
TGTGCCAGTAGTATGACAGGGGCATCTGAAGCTTTCTTT
>TRBV19|NA|many|13|TRBJ2-5
CASRYGTQETQYF
TGTGCCAGTAGGTACGGGACCCAAGAGACCCAGTACTTC
>TRBV27|NA|NA|15|TRBJ2-2
CASSNYQGDTGELFF
TGTGCCAGCAGTAATTACCAGGGCGACACCGGGGAGCTGTTTTTT
>TRBV7-3|NA|NA|17|TRBJ2-3
CASSLKGGGDSEDTQYF
TGTGCCAGCAGCTTAAAGGGCGGGGGCGACTCGGAAGATACGCAGTATTTT
>TRBV5-6|NA|many|17|TRBJ2-3
CASSLVVADTSTDTQYF
TGTGCCAGCAGCTTGGTGGTAGCGGACACTAGCACAGATACGCAGTATTTT
>TRBV10-3|NA|many|15|TRBJ1-1
CAISHQLTLNTEAFF
TGTGCCATCAGCCACCAGCTTACTCTGAACACTGAAGCTTTCTTT
>TRBV6-1|NA|many|14|TRBJ1-4
CASSDLAFNEKLFF
TGTGCCAGCAGTGACTTAGCGTTTAATGAAAAACTGTTTTTT
>TRBV18|TRBD2|many|13|TRBJ2-1
CASSPGLGDEQFF
TGTGCCAGCTCACCGGGACTAGGGGATGAGCAGTTCTTC
>TRBV6-6|NA|few|16|TRBJ1-6
CASSYGLPKGHSPLHF
TGTGCCAGCAGTTACGGTCTCCCTAAGGGTCATTCACCCCTCCACTTT
>TRBV5-1|NA|many|14|TRBJ2-7
CASSLRGAAYEQYF
TGCGCCAGCAGCTTGCGGGGTGCAGCCTACGAGCAGTACTTC
>TRBV5-1|NA|NA|13|TRBJ2-2
CVSWATNTGELFF
TGCGTCAGCTGGGCTACCAACACCGGGGAGCTGTTCTTT
>TRBV5-1|TRBD2|many|17|TRBJ2-7
CASSVTPGTSGGHEQYF
TGCGCCAGCAGCGTAACCCCCGGGACTAGCGGGGGCCACGAGCAGTACTTC
>TRBV10-3|TRBD1|NA|16|TRBJ1-3
CAISANRGGTGNTIYF
TGTGCCATCAGTGCAAACAGGGGTGGAACTGGAAACACCATATATTTT
>TRBV4-1|TRBD1|medium-sized|12|TRBJ1-2
CASSLPGGGYTF
TGCGCCAGCAGCCTACCAGGGGGAGGCTACACCTTC
>TRBV29-1|TRBD1|many|15|TRBJ2-7
CSVDLGQGGGHEQYF
TGCAGCGTTGACCTGGGACAGGGGGGAGGCCACGAGCAGTACTTC
>TRBV20-1|NA|NA|13|TRBJ1-1
CSAEGRENTEAFF
TGCAGTGCCGAGGGCAGGGAGAACACTGAAGCTTTCTTT
>TRBV10-3|NA|many|14|TRBJ1-2
CAISEDPGTYGYTF
TGTGCCATCAGTGAGGACCCAGGGACCTATGGCTACACCTTC
>TRBV9|NA|many|15|TRBJ2-7
CASSPVGSPIYEQYF
TGTGCCAGCAGCCCCGTGGGGAGTCCGATCTACGAGCAGTACTTC
>TRBV20-1|TRBD1|many|14|TRBJ2-3
CSATHLQGADTQYF
TGCAGTGCTACCCATTTACAGGGGGCAGATACGCAGTATTTT
>TRBV6-2/TRBV6-3|TRBD2|few|17|TRBJ2-1
CASSYLAGAASYNEQFF
TGTGCCAGCAGTTACCTAGCGGGGGCCGCCTCCTACAATGAGCAGTTCTTC
>TRBV20-1|TRBD2|many|12|TRBJ2-1
CSAPTSGSQQFF
TGCAGTGCCCCGACTAGCGGGAGCCAGCAGTTCTTC
>TRBV2|TRBD1|NA|14|TRBJ2-7
CASSEAPGQGKPYF
TGTGCCAGCAGTGAAGCCCCCGGACAGGGGAAACCGTACTTC
>TRBV27|NA|NA|14|TRBJ1-2
CASSRYDGGYGYTF
TGTGCCAGCTCCCGGTACGACGGGGGCTATGGCTACACCTTC
>TRBV6-1|NA|medium-sized|13|TRBJ1-2
CASSSGMNYGYTF
TGTGCCAGCAGTTCCGGGATGAACTATGGCTACACCTTC
>TRBV4-2|TRBD2|NA|16|TRBJ2-5
CASSQVGLAVKETQYF
TGTGCCAGCAGCCAAGTGGGGCTAGCGGTGAAAGAGACCCAGTACTTC
>TRBV28|NA|few|13|TRBJ2-5
CASSGTLKETQYF
TGTGCCAGCAGCGGGACATTGAAAGAGACACAGTACTTC
>TRBV9|TRBD2|many|16|TRBJ2-1
CASSTRLAGGVNEQFF
TGTGCCAGCAGCACCCGACTAGCGGGAGGGGTAAATGAGCAGTTCTTC
>TRBV20-1|TRBD1|NA|14|TRBJ1-1
CSARVGTGDTEAFF
TGCAGTGCTAGAGTCGGCACAGGGGACACTGAAGCTTTCTTT
>TRBV6-1|TRBD1|NA|14|TRBJ1-2
CASSEGTGLYGYTF
TGTGCCAGCAGTGAAGGGACAGGGCTCTATGGCTACACCTTC
>TRBV28|NA|medium-sized|12|TRBJ2-7
CASSLFGYEQYF
TGTGCCAGCAGTTTATTCGGCTACGAGCAGTACTTC
>TRBV28|NA|many|13|TRBJ2-1
CATRGLPLNEQFF
TGTGCCACTCGTGGACTACCATTGAATGAGCAGTTCTTC
>TRBV7-3|TRBD1|many|15|TRBJ2-1
CASSLGTGVGNEQFF
TGTGCCAGCAGCCTCGGGACAGGGGTTGGGAATGAGCAGTTCTTC
>TRBV6-1|TRBD2|few|15|TRBJ2-2
CASRAGGTNTGELFF
TGTGCCAGCAGGGCGGGAGGCACAAACACCGGTGAGCTTTTTTTT
>TRBV6-1|NA|NA|16|TRBJ1-1
CASSEPYGFENTEAFF
TGTGCCAGCAGTGAACCGTACGGGTTTGAGAACACTGAAGCTTTCTTT
>TRBV7-9|NA|many|16|TRBJ2-2
CASSSYTSRNTGELFF
TGTGCCAGCAGCTCTTATACTAGCAGGAACACCGGGGAGCTGTTTTTT
>TRBV11-2|NA|NA|14|TRBJ1-4
CASRQGSTNEKLFF
TGTGCCAGCAGGCAGGGTTCCACTAATGAAAAACTGTTTTTT